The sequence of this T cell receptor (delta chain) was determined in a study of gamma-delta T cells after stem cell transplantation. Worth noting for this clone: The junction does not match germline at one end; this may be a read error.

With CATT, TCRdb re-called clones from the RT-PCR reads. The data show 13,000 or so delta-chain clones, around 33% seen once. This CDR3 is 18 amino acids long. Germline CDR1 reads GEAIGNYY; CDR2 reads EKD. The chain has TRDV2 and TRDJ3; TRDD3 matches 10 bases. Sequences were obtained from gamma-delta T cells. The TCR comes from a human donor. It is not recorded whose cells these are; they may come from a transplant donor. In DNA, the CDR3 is TGTGCCTGTGACACCGGGGGATACGCCCCCTGGTACACCCGACAGATGTTTTTC. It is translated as CACDTGGYAPWYTRQMFF.